This T cell receptor (beta chain) was identified during a study of blood T cell repertoires in COVID-19. Libraries were prepared by immunoSEQ multiplex PCR; TCRdb keeps only in-frame clonotypes and omits some of them. The sample carries more than 200,000 clones, nearly 90% recorded once. CDR3 length equals 15 residues. The sequencing input was peripheral blood. The TCR originated in a man between 18 and 29 years old with active or convalescent COVID-19. The chain couples TRBV12-1 to TRBJ2-7; the table calls TRBD2, which could not be checked here. TRBV12-1 is a pseudogene segment. CDR3 nucleotide sequence: TGTGCCAGCAGCTTGCGCGGGGGGGCGAGCCACGAGCAGTACTTC. As protein: CASSLRGGASHEQYF.